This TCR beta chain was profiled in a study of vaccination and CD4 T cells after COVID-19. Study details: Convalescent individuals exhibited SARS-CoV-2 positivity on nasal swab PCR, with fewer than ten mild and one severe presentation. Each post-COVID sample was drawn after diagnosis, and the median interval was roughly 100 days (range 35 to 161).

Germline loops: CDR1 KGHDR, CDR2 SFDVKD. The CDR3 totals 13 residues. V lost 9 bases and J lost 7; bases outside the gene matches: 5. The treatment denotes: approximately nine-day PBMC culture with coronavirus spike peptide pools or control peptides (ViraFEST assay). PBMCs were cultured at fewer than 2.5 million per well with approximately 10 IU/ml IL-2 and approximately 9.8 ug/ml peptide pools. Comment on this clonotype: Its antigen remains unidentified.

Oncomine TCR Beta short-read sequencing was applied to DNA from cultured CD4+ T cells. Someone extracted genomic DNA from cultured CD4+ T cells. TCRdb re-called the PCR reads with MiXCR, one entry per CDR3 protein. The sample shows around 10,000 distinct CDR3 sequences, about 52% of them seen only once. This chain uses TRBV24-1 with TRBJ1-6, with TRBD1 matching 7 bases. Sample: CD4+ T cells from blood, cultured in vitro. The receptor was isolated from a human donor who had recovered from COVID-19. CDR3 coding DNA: TGTGCCACCCCGGGACAGCCAAATTCACCCCTCCACTTT. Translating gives CATPGQPNSPLHF.